A selection of T cell receptor beta chains follows, all from one sample in a study of CD8 T cells in Susac syndrome. In TCRdb, the immunoSEQ multiplex PCR reads were re-called with MiXCR into one record per CDR3 protein. Here the sample spans 100,000 to 150,000 distinct CDR3 sequences, 80% to 95% being singletons. Sample: CD8+ T cells from PBMCs. Receptor source: a human donor with multiple sclerosis. CDR3s include the opening cysteine and the closing phenylalanine or tryptophan. The D gene is left open where the match is weak. Expanded clones get a size class; other rows say once, few or many, or leave the size out.

>15|TRBV15|TRBJ2-1|TRBD2|.
CATSGLAVEYNEQFF
TGTGCCACCAGCGGACTAGCGGTGGAATACAATGAGCAGTTCTTC
>18|TRBV12-3/TRBV12-4|TRBJ1-5|.|.
CASSLAAPYDYSNQPQHF
TGTGCCAGCAGTTTAGCAGCCCCGTACGATTATAGCAATCAGCCCCAGCATTTT
>15|TRBV4-1|TRBJ2-7|.|.
CASALLSDPSYEQYF
TGCGCCAGCGCCTTATTATCGGACCCCTCCTACGAGCAGTACTTC
>13|TRBV27|TRBJ1-2|.|.
CASTDSLGSGYTF
TGTGCCAGCACGGACTCGTTGGGGAGTGGCTACACCTTC
>15|TRBV7-9|TRBJ2-3|TRBD2|once
CASSLAAQREVAQYF
TGTGCCAGCAGCCTAGCGGCTCAGCGGGAGGTGGCGCAGTATTTT
>15|TRBV11-3|TRBJ1-1|.|.
CASSRRGAVNTEAFF
TGTGCCAGCAGCCGCCGGGGGGCAGTGAACACTGAAGCTTTCTTT
>12|TRBV6-1|TRBJ1-5|.|once
CASSDWDQPQHF
TGTGCCAGCAGTGACTGGGATCAGCCCCAGCATTTT
>12|TRBV29-1|TRBJ1-3|.|.
CSVHPGGNTIYF
TGCAGCGTTCACCCCGGTGGAAACACCATATATTTT
>14|TRBV9|TRBJ1-2|.|.
CASSAWGEAYGYTF
TGTGCCAGCAGCGCATGGGGAGAGGCCTATGGCTACACCTTC
>16|TRBV9|TRBJ2-2|.|once
CASSATGTANTGELFF
TGTGCCAGCAGCGCCACCGGGACGGCGAACACCGGGGAGCTGTTTTTT
>15|TRBV28|TRBJ2-7|.|.
CASSPWQGGPGEQYF
TGTGCCAGCAGCCCCTGGCAGGGCGGCCCGGGCGAGCAGTACTTC
>15|TRBV30|TRBJ2-1|TRBD2|.
CAWNGLAGGVNEQFF
TGTGCCTGGAATGGACTAGCGGGGGGCGTTAATGAGCAGTTCTTC
>13|TRBV6-5|TRBJ1-2|.|.
CASSSPGGYGYTF
TGTGCCAGCAGTTCCCCCGGGGGGTATGGCTACACCTTC
>14|TRBV10-3|TRBJ2-1|TRBD2|.
CAIALAGDNNEQFF
TGTGCCATCGCACTAGCGGGGGACAACAATGAGCAGTTCTTC
>16|TRBV5-6|TRBJ2-2|TRBD2|.
CASSSAGESTTGELFF
TGTGCCAGCAGCTCCGCGGGGGAATCTACCACCGGGGAGCTGTTTTTT
>13|TRBV19|TRBJ2-7|.|.
CASSPSELYEQYF
TGTGCCAGTAGTCCCTCGGAACTCTACGAGCAGTACTTC
>14|TRBV29-1|TRBJ2-1|TRBD1|.
CSVEGQGVYNEQFF
TGCAGCGTTGAGGGACAGGGTGTCTACAATGAGCAGTTCTTC
>11|TRBV25-1|TRBJ2-3|.|.
CASGGRDTQYF
TGTGCCAGCGGGGGCAGGGATACGCAGTATTTT
>17|TRBV24-1|TRBJ2-1|TRBD1|once
CATSDLPQGASYNEQFF
TGTGCCACCAGTGATTTGCCACAGGGGGCCTCCTACAATGAGCAGTTCTTC
>17|TRBV5-1|TRBJ1-1|.|.
CASSLGGGGPTRTEAFF
TGCGCCAGCAGTCTTGGTGGGGGGGGCCCGACAAGGACTGAAGCTTTCTTT
>16|TRBV7-6|TRBJ2-1|TRBD2|.
CASSLVRASGDNEQFF
TGTGCCAGCAGCTTAGTACGGGCTAGCGGGGACAATGAGCAGTTCTTC
>16|TRBV29-1|TRBJ2-1|TRBD2|.
CSVVSAGKSSYNEQFF
TGCAGCGTAGTGTCAGCGGGGAAAAGCTCCTACAATGAGCAGTTCTTC
>15|TRBV30|TRBJ2-1|TRBD2|.
CAWSVGTSGRNEQFF
TGTGCCTGGAGTGTGGGGACTAGCGGGAGAAATGAGCAGTTCTTC
>15|TRBV28|TRBJ2-7|.|.
CASSLLRKLDYEQYF
TGTGCCAGCAGTTTACTGCGAAAACTGGACTACGAGCAGTACTTC
>20|TRBV10-3|TRBJ2-1|.|.
CAISESVVAEGPSSYNEQFF
TGTGCCATCAGTGAGTCGGTAGTAGCGGAGGGCCCCAGCTCCTACAATGAGCAGTTCTTC
>11|TRBV5-4|TRBJ1-4|.|.
CASGTNEKLFF
TGTGCCAGCGGGACCAATGAAAAACTGTTTTTT
>13|TRBV25-1|TRBJ2-3|.|.
CASGRGVGDTQYF
TGTGCCAGCGGGCGCGGGGTCGGAGATACGCAGTATTTT
>13|TRBV20-1|TRBJ1-2|.|.
CSARDRAFYGYTF
TGCAGTGCTAGAGATCGAGCCTTCTATGGCTACACCTTC
>13|TRBV25-1|TRBJ2-7|.|few
CASSESRPYEQYF
TGTGCCAGCAGTGAGAGCCGACCCTACGAGCAGTACTTC
>14|TRBV9|TRBJ1-4|.|.
CASSVGGSNEKLFF
TGTGCCAGCAGCGTGGGCGGGAGTAATGAAAAACTGTTTTTT
>15|TRBV27|TRBJ2-7|.|.
CASSPGTKHPYEQYF
TGTGCCAGCAGCCCTGGGACAAAACATCCCTACGAGCAGTACTTC
>14|TRBV19|TRBJ1-4|TRBD1|.
CASALQGAEEKLFF
TGTGCCAGCGCATTACAGGGGGCTGAGGAAAAACTGTTTTTT
>13|TRBV27|TRBJ1-4|.|.
CASSADRRGKLFF
TGTGCCAGCAGTGCCGACAGGAGGGGAAAACTGTTTTTT
>15|TRBV15|TRBJ2-7|.|.
CATSRAAGEGYEQYF
TGTGCCACCAGCAGAGCTGCAGGAGAAGGCTACGAGCAGTACTTC
>14|TRBV7-2|TRBJ2-7|.|.
CASSPRGVLYEQYF
TGTGCCAGCAGCCCTCGTGGGGTCCTTTACGAGCAGTACTTC
>18|TRBV7-2|TRBJ2-3|.|.
CASSLGSAGTHSTDTQYF
TGTGCCAGCAGCTTGGGGTCAGCGGGTACACATAGCACAGATACGCAGTATTTT
>15|TRBV7-9|TRBJ2-1|TRBD2|.
CVPHPTSGRRNEQFF
TGTGTCCCACACCCGACTAGCGGGAGAAGAAATGAGCAGTTCTTC
>15|TRBV2|TRBJ2-7|TRBD1|.
CASSSRQGSSYEQYF
TGTGCCAGCAGTTCTAGACAGGGCAGCTCCTACGAGCAGTACTTC
>14|TRBV9|TRBJ2-2|TRBD2|once
CASTPGGTAGELFF
TGTGCCAGCACCCCCGGGGGGACGGCCGGGGAGCTGTTTTTT
>12|TRBV12-3/TRBV12-4|TRBJ1-5|.|once
CASSFSIQPQHF
TGTGCCAGCAGTTTTTCTATTCAGCCCCAGCATTTT
>16|TRBV24-1|TRBJ2-1|.|.
CATSDFIRTRSNEQFF
TGTGCCACCAGTGACTTCATACGAACTCGAAGCAATGAGCAGTTCTTC
>15|TRBV9|TRBJ1-2|.|.
CASSLGTRLGYGYTF
TGTGCCAGCAGCCTTGGGACGAGGCTGGGCTATGGCTACACCTTC
>16|TRBV7-9|TRBJ1-4|TRBD1|.
CASSLGQGQESEKLFF
TGTGCCAGCAGCTTAGGGCAGGGACAGGAGAGTGAAAAACTGTTTTTT
>15|TRBV27|TRBJ2-3|.|.
CASSLWAGTTDTQYF
TGTGCCAGCAGTTTATGGGCAGGGACCACAGATACGCAGTATTTT
>13|TRBV4-2|TRBJ1-1|.|once
CASSRAMNTEAFF
TGTGCCAGCAGTAGAGCAATGAACACTGAAGCTTTCTTT
>14|TRBV7-9|TRBJ1-4|TRBD1|.
CASTPGQGNEKLFF
TGTGCCAGCACCCCGGGACAGGGAAATGAAAAACTGTTTTTT
>14|TRBV6-5|TRBJ2-2|TRBD1|.
CASRQGQGGWELFF
TGTGCCAGCAGACAGGGACAGGGTGGTTGGGAGCTGTTTTTT
>15|TRBV9|TRBJ2-4|.|.
CASSDRGLAKNIQYF
TGTGCCAGCAGCGACCGGGGTCTAGCCAAAAACATTCAGTACTTC
>15|TRBV2|TRBJ1-3|TRBD1|.
CASKRSTGAGNTIYF
TGTGCCAGCAAAAGGTCAACAGGGGCGGGAAACACCATATATTTT
>13|TRBV12-3/TRBV12-4|TRBJ1-5|TRBD1|.
CASSGQAGQPQHF
TGTGCCAGCAGTGGACAGGCCGGGCAGCCCCAGCATTTT